This T cell receptor (beta chain) was captured in a study of somatic mutations in cytotoxic T cells in rheumatoid arthritis. Study context: Flow-sorting brought some V beta antibody-stained T-cell populations to nearly 100% purity, V beta1+ cells sequenced for TCRB among them. Study results and limitations: No multiple-comparison adjustment was applied to the slight TRBV07 underrepresentation in rheumatoid arthritis patients. Per patient, the largest CD8+ clone was found to exceed 20% of CD8+ cells in about an eighth of the roughly 65 cases.

Using positive magnetic bead selection on an AutoMACS, CD4+ and CD8+ cells were isolated, after which their purity was checked by flow cytometry. The CDR3 has 14 amino acids. Germline CDR1 reads MNHEY; CDR2 reads SMNVEV (reference sequence). The V and J ends lost 3 bases and 0 bases respectively, with 8 bases between them. A word on this clone: The antigen is not known.

Data came from immunoSEQ multiplex PCR; TCRdb stores just in-frame clones and leaves some out. In the table there are 20,000 to 25,000 clones, approximately 86% of which are singletons. The TCR originated in a woman aged 45-65 years in good health. The material sequenced was CD8+ T cells sorted from blood. V usage is TRBV27 and J usage is TRBJ1-1; no reliable D call. Here the CDR3 DNA reads TGTGCCAGCAGTTTGTCAGTGGTGAACACTGAAGCTTTCTTT. The encoded protein is CASSLSVVNTEAFF.